Each of the 2 T cell receptor beta chains below was sequenced from the same sample in a study of HIV-infected patients and healthy controls. Reverse transcription used 450 to 550 ng RNA and constant-region primers for alpha and beta. Alpha and beta chain libraries were made separately by chain-specific third strand synthesis with multiplexing indices. TCRdb re-called the 5' RACE reads through MiXCR, storing one row per CDR3 protein. The data hold 15,000 to 20,000 distinct CDR3 sequences, with about 5% observed a single time. No cell fractionation was done, so the repertoire covers all unsorted peripheral blood T cells. Specimen: blood. The receptors were sampled from an adult in good health.

This clonotype has only a few counts. A much larger clone is a single base away; this may be a read error. This rearrangement joins TRBV25-1 to TRBJ2-1; D gene uncertain. The CDR3 contains 11 residues. Per germline, CDR1 MGHDK and CDR2 SYGVNS. Trimming took 1 base from V and 9 from J, leaving 4 bases between them. In DNA form, the CDR3 reads TGTGCCAGCAGTGAATTTGTTGAGCAGTTCTTC. As protein: CASSEFVEQFF. The whole variable domain, remainder taken from reference TRBV25-1 and TRBJ2-1, is EADIYQTPRYLVIGTGKKITLECSQTMGHDKMYWYQQDPGMELHLIHYSYGVNSTEKGDLSSESTVSRIRTEHFPLTLESARPSHTSQYLCASSEFVEQFFGPGTRLTVL.

Ten or more counts support this clonotype. This rearrangement joins TRBV5-5 to TRBJ2-4, with TRBD1 as a possible D gene (5 bases). V was shortened by 5 bases and J by 0 bases, with 15 bases between the two germline ends. The CDR3 extends over 16 amino acids. The germline gives CDR1 SGHKS, CDR2 YYEKEE (reference sequence). The CDR3: CASSSTGTLAKNIQYF. For the CDR3, the DNA is TGTGCCAGCAGTTCAACAGGCACCTTAGCCAAAAACATTCAGTACTTC.